The T cell receptor beta chain described here comes from a study of T-cell memory formation after mild COVID-19. Employing constant-segment primers, 5'RACE generated TCR alpha and TCR beta cDNA libraries bearing sample barcodes and UMIs. MiXCR, applied by TCRdb to the 5' RACE reads, yields one record per CDR3 protein. The sample shows 350,000 to 500,000 distinct CDR3 sequences, 15% to 20% of them seen only once. As for this clonotype: Its antigen is unknown.

General study results and limits: Pre-infection memory held some responding clones, suggesting pre-existing cross-reactive T cells responded.

CDR3 length: 18 amino acids. Trimming cost V 3 bases and J 3 bases, with 23 bases left between them. Germline V gene sequence: CDR1 LNHNV, CDR2 YYDKDF (reference sequence). The TCR originated in a man aged 18 to 29 who had mild COVID-19 (a few samples of this study predate the infection). Cell type and time point are not known. The sequenced sample was PBMCs or a T cell subset sorted from them (not recorded which). J is TRBJ1-1 and V is TRBV15; D remains unclear. CDR3 region: CATSSNAGLGRRDTEAFF. The CDR3 nucleotides read TGTGCCACCAGCAGCAACGCGGGTCTAGGCCGGAGGGACACTGAAGCTTTCTTT.